The 8 T cell receptor beta chains in this list originate from one sample, sequenced in a study of blood T cell repertoires in COVID-19. The assay was immunoSEQ multiplex PCR, and TCRdb's table has in-frame clones only and misses some. The table lists fewer than 250,000 clones, about 86% of them singletons. Specimen: PBMCs or T cells enriched from blood (not recorded which). All receptors derive from a woman aged 40 to 49 with acute COVID-19.

V usage is TRBV15 and J usage is TRBJ1-2; D remains unclear. CDR3 length: 16 amino acids. CDR1 LNHNV and CDR2 YYDKDF come from the germline V gene (reference sequence). V lost 0 bases to trimming and J lost 4 bases, with 15 bases between them. The CDR3 is CATSREYTSLSYGYTF. CDR3 nucleotide sequence: TGTGCCACCAGCAGAGAGTACACCTCCTTAAGCTATGGCTACACCTTC.

This chain uses TRBV19 with TRBJ1-2, with 9 positions matching TRBD1. The CDR3 totals 15 residues. Looked up from germline, CDR1 is LNHDA and CDR2 is SQIVND (reference sequence). Trimming took 6 bases from V and 5 from J; bases not matched to a gene: 10. The CDR3 region is CASREGTGLAYGYTF. The CDR3 region has the DNA TGTGCCAGTAGGGAAGGGACAGGGTTAGCGTATGGCTACACCTTC. Using reference TRBV19 and TRBJ1-2 for the parts outside the CDR3, the full variable domain is DGGITQSPKYLFRKEGQNVTLSCEQNLNHDAMYWYRQDPGQGLRLIYYSQIVNDFQKGDIAEGYSVSREKKESFPLTVTSAQKNPTAFYLCASREGTGLAYGYTFGSGTRLTVV.

V gene TRBV6-6 combines with J gene TRBJ1-5; 10 positions match TRBD1. With V trimmed by 4 bases and J by 7 bases, 7 bases remained unmatched. The CDR3 spans 15 residues. Germline CDR1 is MNHNY and CDR2 is SVGAGI (reference sequence). The DNA for the CDR3 is TGTGCCAGCAGTTCCTCCGGGACAGGGGTCCAGCCCCAGCATTTT. This gives the protein CASSSSGTGVQPQHF.

This sequence joins TRBV5-1 and TRBJ1-1; perhaps TRBD1 as D (6 bases). Trimming stripped 4 bases from V and 1 base from J, with 11 bases between. The CDR3 extends over 14 amino acids. Germline-derived CDR1 and CDR2 are SGHRS and YFSETQ. The CDR3 loop is CASSLGQTNTEAFF. The CDR3 DNA follows: TGCGCCAGCAGCCTAGGACAGACGAACACTGAAGCTTTCTTT.

The gene calls are TRBV12-3 or TRBV12-4 and TRBJ1-6, with unresolved D. V lost 7 bases and J 7 bases, leaving 8 bases between the germline ends. The CDR3 extends over 12 amino acids. The CDR3 nucleotides are TGTGCCAGCAATTCGGAGAATTCACCCCTCCACTTT. It encodes CASNSENSPLHF.

The chain recombines TRBV9 with TRBJ1-2, with unresolved D. The CDR3 extends over 15 amino acids. Germline loops: CDR1 SGDLS, CDR2 YYNGEE. The V end was cut by 3 bases, the J end by 4 bases, with 16 bases between. CDR3 residues: CASSATVGRLYGYTF. CDR3 nucleotide sequence: TGTGCCAGCAGCGCTACAGTGGGGAGACTCTATGGCTACACCTTC.

The rearrangement joins TRBV2 to TRBJ2-1, with D possibly matching TRBD2 (5 bases). This CDR3 contains 13 residues. Trimming shortened V by 11 bases and J by 8 bases, and 19 bases separated the two germline ends. Germline V lookup: CDR1 SNHLY, CDR2 FYNNEI. In DNA form, the CDR3 reads TGTGCCGGACTTGGACCCCCCGGCGATGAGCAGTTCTTC. Its translation: CAGLGPPGDEQFF.

The CDR3 DNA sequence: TGTGCCAGCAGACTAGAGACGCATGAGCAGTTCTTC. Its protein is CASRLETHEQFF. The rearrangement links TRBV28 to TRBJ2-1; D is possibly TRBD2 (5 bases). Germline V gives CDR1 MDHEN, CDR2 SYDVKM. This CDR3 is 12 amino acids long. V was cut by 6 bases and J by 8 bases, with 11 bases left in between.